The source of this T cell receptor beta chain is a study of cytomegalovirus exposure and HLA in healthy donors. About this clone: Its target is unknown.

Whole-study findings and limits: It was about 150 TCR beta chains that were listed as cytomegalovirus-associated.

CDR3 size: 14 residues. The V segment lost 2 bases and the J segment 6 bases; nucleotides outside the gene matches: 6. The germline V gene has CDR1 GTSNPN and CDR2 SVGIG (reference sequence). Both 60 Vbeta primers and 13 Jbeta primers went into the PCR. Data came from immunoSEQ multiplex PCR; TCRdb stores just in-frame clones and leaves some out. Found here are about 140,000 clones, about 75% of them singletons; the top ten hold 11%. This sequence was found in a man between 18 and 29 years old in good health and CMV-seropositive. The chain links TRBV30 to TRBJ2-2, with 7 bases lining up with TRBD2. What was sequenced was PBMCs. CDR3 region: CAWSPMGGSGELFF. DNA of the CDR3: TGTGCCTGGAGTCCCATGGGAGGGTCCGGGGAGCTGTTTTTT.